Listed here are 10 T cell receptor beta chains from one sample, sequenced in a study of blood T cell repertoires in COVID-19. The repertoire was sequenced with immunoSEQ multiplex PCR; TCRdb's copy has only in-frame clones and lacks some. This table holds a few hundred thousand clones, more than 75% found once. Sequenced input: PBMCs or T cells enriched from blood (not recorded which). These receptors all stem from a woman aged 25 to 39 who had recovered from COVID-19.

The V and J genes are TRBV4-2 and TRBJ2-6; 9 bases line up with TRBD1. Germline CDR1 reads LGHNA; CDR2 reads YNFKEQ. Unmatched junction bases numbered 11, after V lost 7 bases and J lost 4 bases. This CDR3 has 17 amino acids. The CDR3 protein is CASTPGQGSAGANVLTF. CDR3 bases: TGTGCCAGCACCCCGGGACAGGGATCTGCGGGGGCCAACGTCCTGACTTTC.

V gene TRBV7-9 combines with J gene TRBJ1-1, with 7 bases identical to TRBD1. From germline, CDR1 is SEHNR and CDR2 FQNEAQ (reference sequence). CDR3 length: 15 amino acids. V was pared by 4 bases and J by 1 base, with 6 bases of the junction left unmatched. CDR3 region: CASSSETGPNTEAFF. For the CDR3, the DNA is TGTGCCAGCAGCTCCGAGACAGGGCCGAACACTGAAGCTTTCTTT.

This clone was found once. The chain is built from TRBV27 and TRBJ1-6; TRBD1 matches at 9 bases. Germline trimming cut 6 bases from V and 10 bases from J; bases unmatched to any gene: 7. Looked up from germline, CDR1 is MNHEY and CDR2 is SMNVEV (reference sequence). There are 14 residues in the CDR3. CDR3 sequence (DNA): TGTGCCAGCAGGGGGGGACAGGGATCCTCACCCCTCCACTTT. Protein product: CASRGGQGSSPLHF.

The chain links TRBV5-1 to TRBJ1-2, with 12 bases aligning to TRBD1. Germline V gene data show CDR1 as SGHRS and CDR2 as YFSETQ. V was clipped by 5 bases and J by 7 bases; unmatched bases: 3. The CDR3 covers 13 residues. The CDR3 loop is CASRRDRGPGYTF. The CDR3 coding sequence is TGCGCCAGCAGACGGGACAGGGGGCCTGGCTACACCTTC.

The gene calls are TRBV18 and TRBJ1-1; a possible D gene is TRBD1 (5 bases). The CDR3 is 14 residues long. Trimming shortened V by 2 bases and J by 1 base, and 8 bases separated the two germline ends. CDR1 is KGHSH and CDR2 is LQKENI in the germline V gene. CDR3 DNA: TGTGCCAGCTCACCAACTACAGGGAACACTGAAGCTTTCTTT. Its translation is CASSPTTGNTEAFF.

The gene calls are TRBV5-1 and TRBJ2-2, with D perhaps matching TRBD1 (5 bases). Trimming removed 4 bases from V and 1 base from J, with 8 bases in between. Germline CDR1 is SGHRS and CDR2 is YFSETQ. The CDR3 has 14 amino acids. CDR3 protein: CASSVGQNTGELFF. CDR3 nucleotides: TGCGCCAGCAGCGTCGGACAGAACACCGGGGAGCTGTTTTTT.

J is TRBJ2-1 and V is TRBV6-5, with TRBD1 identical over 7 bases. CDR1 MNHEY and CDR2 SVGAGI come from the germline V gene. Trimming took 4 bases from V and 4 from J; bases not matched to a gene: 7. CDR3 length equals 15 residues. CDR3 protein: CASSLTGDAYNEQFF. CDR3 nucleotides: TGTGCCAGCAGTTTAACAGGGGACGCTTACAATGAGCAGTTCTTC.

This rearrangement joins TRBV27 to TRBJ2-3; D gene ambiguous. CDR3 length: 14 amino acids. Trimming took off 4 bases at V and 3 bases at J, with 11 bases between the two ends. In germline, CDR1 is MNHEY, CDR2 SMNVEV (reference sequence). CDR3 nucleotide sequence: TGTGCCAGCAGTTACGGCAAACAGACAGATACGCAGTATTTT. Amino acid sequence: CASSYGKQTDTQYF.

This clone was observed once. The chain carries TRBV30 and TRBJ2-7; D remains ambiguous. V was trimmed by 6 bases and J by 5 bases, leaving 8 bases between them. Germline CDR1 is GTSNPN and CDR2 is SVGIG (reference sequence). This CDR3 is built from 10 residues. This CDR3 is CACMAHEQYF. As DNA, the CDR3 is TGTGCCTGCATGGCCCACGAGCAGTACTTC.

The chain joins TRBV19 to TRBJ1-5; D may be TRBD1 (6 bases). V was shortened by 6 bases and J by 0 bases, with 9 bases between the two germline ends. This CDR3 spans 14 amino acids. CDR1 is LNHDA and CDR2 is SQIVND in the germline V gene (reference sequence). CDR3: CASRGQYSNQPQHF. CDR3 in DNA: TGTGCCAGTAGAGGACAGTATAGCAATCAGCCCCAGCATTTT.